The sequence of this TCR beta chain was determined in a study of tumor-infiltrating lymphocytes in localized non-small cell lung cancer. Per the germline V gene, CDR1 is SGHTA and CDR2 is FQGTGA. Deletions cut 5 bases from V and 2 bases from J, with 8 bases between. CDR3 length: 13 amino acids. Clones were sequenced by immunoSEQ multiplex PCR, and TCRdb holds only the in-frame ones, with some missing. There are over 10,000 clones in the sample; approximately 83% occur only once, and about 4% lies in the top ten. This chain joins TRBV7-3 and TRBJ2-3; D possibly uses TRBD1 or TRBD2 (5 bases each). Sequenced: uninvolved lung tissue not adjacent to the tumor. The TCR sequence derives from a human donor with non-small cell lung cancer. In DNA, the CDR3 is TGTGCCAGCAGCAGGGACCACACAGATACGCAGTATTTT. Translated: CASSRDHTDTQYF.